These 20 T cell receptor beta chains were sequenced from one sample in a study of blood T cells in healthy people across ages. Through a sample-barcoded 5' primer and a J-beta primer mix, a second PCR was run for roughly 7 to 11 cycles. Each CDR3 protein is one row after TCRdb ran MiXCR on the 5' RACE reads. The table records about 800,000 distinct CDR3 sequences, roughly 60% of them present only once. The sample taken for sequencing was blood. The receptors originated from a man aged 25-45 years in good health.

A single count supports this clonotype. The junction and the germline gene differ at one end; a read error may be behind it. The chain employs TRBV12-3 or TRBV12-4 and TRBJ2-7; 7 nucleotides align to TRBD1. CDR3 length: 15 residues. CDR3 sequence reads: CASSSLGTAPYGQYF. CDR3 coding DNA: TGTGCCAGCAGTTCGCTCGGGACAGCTCCGTACGGGCAGTACTTC.

The chain has TRBV5-6 and TRBJ2-5; D may be TRBD2 (5 bases). Matching the DNA end better, TRBJ2-7 makes the J call doubtful. CDR3 length equals 13 residues. Germline V gene data show CDR1 as SGHDT and CDR2 as YYEEEE. The CDR3: CASSWVGSHEQYF. In nucleotides, the CDR3 is TGTGCCAGCAGCTGGGTAGGGAGCCACGAGCAGTACTTC.

The chain links TRBV7-9 to TRBJ2-1, with a possible D match to TRBD2 (6 bases). Germline-derived CDR1 and CDR2 are SEHNR and FQNEAQ (reference sequence). The ends were cut back, 4 bases at V and 7 bases at J, with 14 bases in the middle. This CDR3 contains 14 residues. The CDR3 DNA reads as TGTGCCAGCAGCTCGGGACTCGAGAGAAATGAGCAGTTCTTC. Translation: CASSSGLERNEQFF.

The genes are TRBV7-2 and TRBJ2-7, with D possibly being TRBD2 (7 bases). The CDR3 totals 14 residues. Germline CDR1 reads SGHTA; CDR2 reads FQGNSA. The germline V and J ends were trimmed by 5 bases and 4 bases, with 15 bases remaining between them. This CDR3 reads CASSRGGGSYEQYF. Here the CDR3 DNA reads TGTGCCAGCAGCCGAGGGGGAGGGAGTTACGAGCAGTACTTC.

This clonotype occurred a few times. CDR3 DNA: TGTGCCAGCAGTAGAGCCGCGAGGGAATACGAGCAGTACTTC. Protein product: CASSRAAREYEQYF. The rearrangement uses TRBV6-5 and TRBJ2-7; maybe TRBD2 (5 bases). V was pared by 5 bases and J by 4 bases, with 15 bases between. The germline V gene encodes CDR1 MNHEY and CDR2 SVGAGI. The CDR3 loop spans 14 amino acids.

The CDR3 loop reads CASSQAQLAEQFF. Here the CDR3 DNA reads TGTGCCAGCAGCCAAGCGCAGCTGGCCGAGCAGTTCTTC. This sequence joins TRBV4-2 and TRBJ2-1; D is ambiguous. The germline V gene encodes CDR1 LGHNA and CDR2 YNFKEQ. V was pared by 1 base and J by 10 bases, with 11 bases between. CDR3 size: 13 residues.

This clonotype was recorded a few times. V gene TRBV10-3 combines with J gene TRBJ2-7; 8 bases align to TRBD1. V trimming: 10 bases; J trimming: 3 bases; junction bases outside the gene matches: 11. CDR3 length equals 14 residues. Germline CDR1 reads ENHRY; CDR2 reads SYGVKD. CDR3 amino acids: CATAVNTGGYEQYF. CDR3 in DNA: TGTGCCACCGCCGTGAATACAGGGGGCTACGAGCAGTACTTC.

This clonotype occurred a few times. This chain connects TRBV10-3 to TRBJ2-6, with TRBD1 matching over 10 bases. The trim removed 5 bases at V and 1 base at J, leaving 8 bases unmatched. From germline, CDR1 is ENHRY and CDR2 SYGVKD. The CDR3 runs 18 residues. CDR3 in DNA: TGTGCCATCAGTTCTGCCCGGGACAGGGGATCTGGGGCCAACGTCCTGACTTTC. Residues: CAISSARDRGSGANVLTF.

V usage is TRBV7-8 and J usage is TRBJ2-5, with 9 bases that match TRBD1. The trim removed 3 bases at V and 11 bases at J, leaving 10 bases unmatched. This CDR3 region has 14 residues. Germline-derived CDR1 and CDR2 are SGHVS and FQNEAQ. CDR3 DNA sequence: TGTGCCAGCAGCTTTACAGGGGGCGAGGGGGAGCAGTACTTC. As protein: CASSFTGGEGEQYF.

This clonotype was seen only a few times. The gene calls are TRBV4-3 and TRBJ2-5, with D possibly called TRBD1 or TRBD2 (5 bases each). Germline values: CDR1 LGHNA, CDR2 YSLEER. This CDR3 region has 17 residues. Trimming removed 0 bases at V and 2 bases at J, with 16 bases between. CDR3 DNA: TGCGCCAGCAGCCAAGAATGGGGGATTTGGCTTCAAGAGACCCAGTACTTC. As protein: CASSQEWGIWLQETQYF.

This rearrangement joins TRBV5-6 to TRBJ1-2, with TRBD1 matching over 8 bases. V lost 4 bases to trimming and J lost 3 bases; unmatched junction nucleotides: 5. The CDR3 covers 14 residues. Germline CDR1 and CDR2: SGHDT and YYEEEE. The CDR3 coding sequence is TGTGCCAGCAGCCGGGGGGGACAGGACTATGGCTACACCTTC. Amino acids: CASSRGGQDYGYTF.

The chain joins TRBV7-2 to TRBJ2-5; D is unresolved. The DNA end favors TRBJ2-7, so the J call may be wrong. Germline-derived CDR1 and CDR2 are SGHTA and FQGNSA. This CDR3 is built from 11 residues. CDR3: CASSLTAEQYF. The CDR3 DNA sequence: TGTGCCAGCAGCTTAACGGCCGAGCAGTACTTC.

The CDR3 DNA follows: TGCAGTGCCGAATTTCCCGTTCTTTACGAGCAGTACTTC. The encoded protein is CSAEFPVLYEQYF. This chain uses TRBV20-1 with TRBJ2-7; D is ambiguous. The CDR3 has 13 residues. V lost 6 bases, J lost 4 bases, and 16 bases lay in between. Germline CDR1 DFQATT, CDR2 SNEGSKA (reference sequence).

This chain connects TRBV7-3 to TRBJ2-1; D assignment may be TRBD1 or TRBD2 (5 bases each). The germline V and J ends were trimmed by 4 bases and 2 bases, with 15 bases remaining between them. From germline, CDR1 is SGHTA and CDR2 FQGTGA. The CDR3 length is 16 residues. The DNA of the CDR3 is TGTGCCAGCAGCTCAACCCGGGACCTCGCCTACAATGAGCAGTTCTTC. Its protein is CASSSTRDLAYNEQFF.

A few counts support this clonotype. The J gene is TRBJ2-1, the V gene TRBV10-3; 10 bases match TRBD1. This CDR3 is built from 14 residues. V was clipped by 6 bases and J by 8 bases; unmatched bases: 7. The germline gives CDR1 ENHRY, CDR2 SYGVKD. The CDR3 region is CAISRDRGFDEQFF. CDR3 DNA sequence: TGTGCCATCAGCCGGGACAGGGGTTTCGATGAGCAGTTCTTC.

The chain recombines TRBV3-1 with TRBJ1-4; 9 bases align to TRBD1. CDR1 and CDR2 (germline): LGHDT, YNNKEL (reference sequence). The V and J ends lost 4 bases and 8 bases, in that order; junction bases with no gene match: 8. The CDR3 is 15 amino acids. The CDR3 sequence is CASSPGTGGEEKLFF. Here the CDR3 DNA reads TGTGCCAGCAGCCCCGGAACAGGGGGCGAAGAAAAACTGTTTTTT.

This clonotype came up a few times. The CDR3 spells CSARDAGTSGDNEQFF. In nucleotides, the CDR3 is TGCAGTGCTAGAGACGCCGGGACTAGCGGGGACAATGAGCAGTTCTTC. The chain combines TRBV20-1 with TRBJ2-1; 13 bases align to TRBD2. There are 16 residues in the CDR3. With V trimmed by 0 bases and J by 5 bases, 4 bases remained unmatched. The germline V gene has CDR1 DFQATT and CDR2 SNEGSKA (reference sequence).

Turning to this clonotype: Germline and junction disagree at one end, which may indicate a read error. Here the CDR3 DNA reads TGCAGTGCTGGGACAGCTCAAGAGACCCGGTACTTC. Translating gives CSAGTAQETRYF. V is TRBV20-1 and J is TRBJ2-5; 7 nucleotides align to TRBD1. Per germline, CDR1 DFQATT and CDR2 SNEGSKA (reference sequence). The CDR3 sequence is 12 residues long.

This CDR3 is CASSFAGRNYGYTF. The CDR3 DNA reads as TGTGCCAGCAGTTTTGCAGGGAGGAACTATGGCTACACCTTC. The chain joins TRBV6-2 or TRBV6-3 to TRBJ1-2, with D perhaps matching TRBD1 (5 bases). The length of the CDR3 is 14 residues. Germline V lookup: CDR1 MNHEY, CDR2 SVGEGT. V gave up 4 bases and J gave up 2 bases, with 11 bases separating them.

The chain couples TRBV24-1 to TRBJ2-5, with 8 bases fitting TRBD2. The CDR3 consists of 15 residues. J gave up 4 bases and V 4 bases, and 7 bases lay outside the gene matches. The germline gives CDR1 KGHDR, CDR2 SFDVKD. The CDR3: CATSDPGGRRETQYF. DNA of the CDR3: TGTGCCACCAGTGACCCGGGGGGGCGCAGAGAGACCCAGTACTTC.